Listed here are 7 T cell receptor beta chains from one sample, sequenced in a study of beta chain features in type 1 diabetes. The investigators reverse transcribed all of the isolated RNA, so they sequenced expressed TCRB transcripts. The protocol was immunoSEQ multiplex PCR, while the TCRdb copy is restricted to in-frame clones and leaves out a portion. The table shows roughly 120,000 clones, with approximately 37% occurring only once. The sequenced material came from stem cell memory CD4+ T cells from blood. Receptors were obtained from a woman younger than 35 in good health.

The chain employs TRBV2 and TRBJ2-3; maybe TRBD1 (5 bases). Germline loops: CDR1 SNHLY, CDR2 FYNNEI. CDR3 length: 16 residues. V was cut by 2 bases and J by 3 bases, with 15 bases left in between. The CDR3 reads CASSELSTRGTDTQYF. The CDR3 nucleotides are TGTGCCAGCAGTGAACTTTCGACAAGGGGAACAGATACGCAGTATTTT. Together with reference TRBV2 and TRBJ2-3, the CDR3 gives the full variable domain: EPEVTQTPSHQVTQMGQEVILRCVPISNHLYFYWYRQILGQKVEFLVSFYNNEISEKSEIFDDQFSVERPDGSNFTLKIRSTKLEDSAMYFCASSELSTRGTDTQYFGPGTRLTVL.

This chain connects TRBV6-5 to TRBJ1-5; D is possibly TRBD1 (6 bases). This CDR3 contains 14 residues. Between the trimmed V and J ends, which lost 5 bases and 5 bases, there was a span of 13 bases. Germline CDR1 reads MNHEY; CDR2 reads SVGAGI. CDR3 amino acids: CASSKRQEHQPQHF. CDR3 nucleotides: TGTGCCAGCAGTAAGAGACAGGAGCATCAGCCCCAGCATTTT.

The chain combines TRBV16 with TRBJ2-1, with 7 bases identical to TRBD2. CDR1 is KGHSY and CDR2 is FQNENV in the germline V gene. J gave up 1 base and V 2 bases, and 8 bases lay outside the gene matches. The CDR3 totals 17 residues. CDR3 bases: TGTGCCAGCAGCCAACCCGGGCTAGCGGTATCCTACAATGAGCAGTTCTTC. It is translated as CASSQPGLAVSYNEQFF.

The rearrangement uses TRBV5-1 and TRBJ2-7, with 10 bases lining up with TRBD1. The V segment lost 7 bases and the J segment 5 bases; nucleotides outside the gene matches: 6. The CDR3 extends over 13 amino acids. The germline gives CDR1 SGHRS, CDR2 YFSETQ. CDR3 in DNA: TGCGCCAGCCAACGCGACAGGGGGCACGAGCAGTACTTC. This translates into CASQRDRGHEQYF.

The chain joins TRBV7-3 to TRBJ1-1; no clear D. CDR1 and CDR2 (germline): SGHTA, FQGTGA. The CDR3 is 14 amino acids. The V end was cut by 0 bases, the J end by 1 base, with 6 bases between. The CDR3 bases are TGTGCCAGCAGCTTAACCTCTAGGAACACTGAAGCTTTCTTT. Its translation is CASSLTSRNTEAFF.

This clone was seen only a few times. This sequence joins TRBV29-1 and TRBJ2-7; possibly TRBD2 for D (7 bases). The CDR3 runs 14 residues. The V end was cut by 4 bases, the J end by 5 bases, with 18 bases between. Germline values: CDR1 SQVTM, CDR2 ANQGSEA. The CDR3: CSVGEGGGVNEQYF. The CDR3 nucleotides are TGCAGCGTTGGGGAGGGAGGGGGGGTGAACGAGCAGTACTTC.

This clone showed up just a few times. The chain has TRBV19 and TRBJ2-1; 8 positions agree with TRBD2. The CDR3 covers 16 residues. The germline CDR1 and CDR2 sequences are LNHDA and SQIVND (reference sequence). After removal of 6 bases from V and 1 base from J, the junction contained 8 bases not matched to a gene. CDR3 in amino acids: CASRRITSGSYNEQFF. For the CDR3, the DNA is TGTGCCAGTAGGCGGATCACTAGCGGATCCTACAATGAGCAGTTCTTC.